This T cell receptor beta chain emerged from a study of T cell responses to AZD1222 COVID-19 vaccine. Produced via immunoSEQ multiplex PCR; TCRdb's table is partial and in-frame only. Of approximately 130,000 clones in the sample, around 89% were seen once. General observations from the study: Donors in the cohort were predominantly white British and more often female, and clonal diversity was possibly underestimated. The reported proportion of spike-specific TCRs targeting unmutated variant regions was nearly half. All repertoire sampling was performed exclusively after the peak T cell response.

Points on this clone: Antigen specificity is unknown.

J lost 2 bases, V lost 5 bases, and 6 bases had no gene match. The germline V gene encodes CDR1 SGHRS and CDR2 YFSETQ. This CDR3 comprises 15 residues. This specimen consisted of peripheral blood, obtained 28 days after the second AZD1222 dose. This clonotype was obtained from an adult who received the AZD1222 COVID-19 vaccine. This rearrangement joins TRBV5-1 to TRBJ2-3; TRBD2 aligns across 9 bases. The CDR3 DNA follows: TGCGCCAGCAGGACTAGCGGTTCGATCACAGATACGCAGTATTTT. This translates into CASRTSGSITDTQYF.